The clone carrying this T cell receptor (beta chain) showed up just a few times. The sample belongs to a study of blood T cell repertoires in COVID-19. Study at large: Acute and convalescent COVID-19 specimens originated in the United States, Italy and Spain. PBMCs, B-cell-depleted T cells, or T cells were the source of the cDNA or gDNA that made up the material.

Original analysis: Amplification of reference gene primers provided the estimated nucleated cell counts. The protocol was immunoSEQ multiplex PCR, while the TCRdb copy is restricted to in-frame clones and leaves out a portion. V and J calls and clone size come straight from that table; D and trimming were deduced from the DNA. The repertoire includes around 130,000 clones, approximately 84% of them detected once, and roughly 3.5% sits in the top ten. CDR3 length: 14 residues. CDR1 and CDR2 (germline): SGDLS, YYNGEE. V was pared by 2 bases and J by 7 bases, with 3 bases of the junction left unmatched. Allocation to cohorts depended on clinical history reported by the participants.

The source material was PBMCs or T cells enriched from blood (not recorded which). The TCR sequence derives from a woman between 45 and 65 years old with acute COVID-19. This rearrangement joins TRBV9 to TRBJ2-1, with TRBD2 identical over 10 bases. DNA for the CDR3: TGTGCCAGCAGCGTCCTAGCGGGAGATAATGAGCAGTTCTTC. Translating gives CASSVLAGDNEQFF.